A selection of T cell receptor beta chains follows, all from one sample in a study of Ad26.COV2.S vaccination and SARS-CoV-2 variants. Clones were sequenced by immunoSEQ multiplex PCR, and TCRdb holds only the in-frame ones, with some missing. The table shows hundreds of thousands of clones, with around 90% occurring only once. The sample in question was peripheral blood, obtained in a trial of Ad26.COV2.S vaccine versus placebo. Receptor source: a person aged 18-65 years who received the Ad26.COV2.S COVID-19 vaccine or a placebo. CDR3s include the opening cysteine and the closing phenylalanine or tryptophan. Fields, in order: D gene, clone size, V gene, CDR3 length, J gene, CDR3 protein, CDR3 DNA. The D gene is left open where the match is weak. Clone size is not always given. Where it is, it says once, few, many or a class for expanded clones.

>NA|NA|TRBV7-2|14|TRBJ2-5
CASSLGLSRETQYF
TGTGCCAGCAGCCTCGGGCTTTCCCGTGAGACCCAGTACTTC
>NA|NA|TRBV10-1|13|TRBJ2-7
CASSESGSYEQYF
TGCGCCAGCAGTGAGTCTGGATCCTACGAGCAGTACTTC
>TRBD2|NA|TRBV19|15|TRBJ2-7
CASSIDQAGDYEQYF
TGTGCCAGTAGTATAGATCAAGCGGGGGACTACGAGCAGTACTTC
>NA|few|TRBV30|11|TRBJ2-1
CAWSVGGEQFF
TGTGCCTGGAGTGTGGGCGGAGAGCAGTTCTTC
>TRBD1|NA|TRBV9|14|TRBJ1-2
CASSDERGRDGYTF
TGTGCCAGCAGCGACGAAAGGGGGCGGGATGGCTACACCTTC
>TRBD2|NA|TRBV18|16|TRBJ2-7
CASSPQERGLSYEQYF
TGTGCCAGCTCACCACAGGAGCGGGGACTCTCCTACGAGCAGTACTTC
>NA|NA|TRBV2|14|TRBJ1-2
CASSEALYRNGYTF
TGTGCCAGCAGTGAAGCGCTTTACAGAAATGGCTACACCTTC
>NA|NA|TRBV18|13|TRBJ2-7
CASSPQGAYEQYF
TGTGCCAGCTCACCGCAGGGAGCCTACGAGCAGTACTTC
>NA|NA|TRBV20-1|11|TRBJ1-1
CSARDRAEAFF
TGCAGTGCTAGAGACAGGGCTGAAGCTTTCTTT
>NA|NA|TRBV6-5|13|TRBJ1-2
CASRYRDLGGYTF
TGTGCCAGCAGATACAGGGACCTAGGGGGCTACACCTTC
>NA|NA|TRBV14|13|TRBJ1-5
CASSQGPNQPQHF
TGTGCCAGCAGCCAAGGGCCCAATCAGCCCCAGCATTTT
>NA|NA|TRBV10-3|12|TRBJ2-3
CAISDMRNTQYF
TGTGCCATCAGTGACATGAGGAATACGCAGTATTTT
>TRBD1|NA|TRBV29-1|14|TRBJ1-1
CSVEPGTGHTEAFF
TGCAGCGTTGAGCCCGGGACAGGGCACACTGAAGCTTTCTTT
>NA|NA|TRBV5-6|14|TRBJ2-4
CASSLSGSRGIQYF
TGTGCCAGCAGCTTATCCGGGAGCCGTGGCATTCAGTACTTC
>TRBD2|NA|TRBV24-1|15|TRBJ2-1
CATSASGTTYNEQFF
TGTGCCACCAGTGCTAGCGGGACTACCTACAATGAGCAGTTCTTC
>NA|NA|TRBV12-3/TRBV12-4|12|TRBJ2-5
CASSTEKRTQYF
TGTGCCAGCAGTACGGAGAAGAGGACCCAGTACTTC
>TRBD1|NA|TRBV19|15|TRBJ1-2
CASTSPDRGLYGYTF
TGTGCCAGTACCTCCCCCGACAGGGGGCTCTATGGCTACACCTTC
>TRBD1|NA|TRBV6-1|15|TRBJ1-2
CASSDYGTGTYGYTF
TGTGCCAGCAGTGATTACGGGACAGGGACCTATGGCTACACCTTC
>NA|NA|TRBV7-2|15|TRBJ1-2
CASSPRADANYGYTF
TGTGCCAGCAGCCCGAGGGCGGATGCTAACTATGGCTACACCTTC
>NA|once|TRBV2|13|TRBJ2-5
CASQSGGWGTQYF
TGTGCCAGTCAGTCGGGGGGCTGGGGGACCCAGTACTTC
>NA|NA|TRBV18|14|TRBJ2-7
CASSPGGEAYEQYF
TGTGCCAGCTCCCCAGGAGGTGAAGCCTACGAGCAGTACTTC
>NA|NA|TRBV19|15|TRBJ1-5
CASSSGTGGNQPQHF
TGTGCCAGTAGTTCCGGGACGGGGGGCAATCAGCCCCAGCATTTT
>TRBD1|NA|TRBV29-1|13|TRBJ1-1
CSARTGADTEAFF
TGCAGCGCAAGGACAGGGGCGGACACTGAAGCTTTCTTT
>NA|NA|TRBV9|15|TRBJ2-3
CASSARGGDTDTQYF
TGTGCCAGCAGCGCCAGGGGAGGGGACACAGATACGCAGTATTTT
>NA|few|TRBV7-8|16|TRBJ2-2
CASSPRLDYNTGELFF
TGTGCCAGCAGCCCCAGGCTGGACTATAACACCGGGGAGCTGTTTTTT
>TRBD1|NA|TRBV7-6|13|TRBJ1-1
CASSPPGQGGAFF
TGTGCCAGCAGCCCACCCGGACAGGGTGGAGCTTTCTTT
>NA|NA|TRBV11-2|12|TRBJ2-3
CASSLYTDTQYF
TGTGCCAGCAGCCTGTACACAGATACGCAGTATTTT
>NA|NA|TRBV11-1|13|TRBJ2-1
CASSFRQSSPQFF
TGTGCCAGCAGCTTCAGACAGTCATCGCCGCAGTTCTTC
>TRBD1|NA|TRBV5-1|13|TRBJ2-7
CASSVGQAYEQYF
TGCGCCAGCAGCGTCGGACAGGCCTACGAGCAGTACTTC
>TRBD1|NA|TRBV24-1|14|TRBJ2-1
CATSYSGTGGSQFF
TGTGCCACCAGTTATAGCGGGACAGGGGGTAGTCAGTTCTTC
>NA|few|TRBV7-2|14|TRBJ2-7
CASSLPGVAYEQYF
TGTGCCAGCAGCTTGCCTGGAGTCGCCTACGAGCAGTACTTC
>TRBD1|NA|TRBV18|15|TRBJ2-7
CASSPGGQGAQEQYF
TGTGCCAGCTCACCGGGGGGCCAGGGGGCGCAAGAGCAGTACTTC
>NA|NA|TRBV7-9|14|TRBJ2-4
CASSVALAKNIQYF
TGTGCCAGCAGCGTAGCACTAGCCAAAAACATTCAGTACTTC
>TRBD1|NA|TRBV19|16|TRBJ1-5
CASSVKGALGNQPQHF
TGTGCCAGTAGTGTTAAGGGGGCTCTGGGCAATCAGCCCCAGCATTTT
>NA|NA|TRBV2|13|TRBJ2-3
CASTARGTDTQYF
TGTGCCAGCACCGCGCGAGGAACAGATACGCAGTATTTT
>NA|NA|TRBV21-1|14|TRBJ2-2
CASSKEDGTGELFF
TGTGCCAGCAGCAAAGAGGATGGGACCGGGGAGCTGTTTTTT
>NA|NA|TRBV5-6|14|TRBJ2-3
CASSVRGSIDTQYF
TGTGCCAGCAGCGTCCGGGGGTCCATAGATACGCAGTATTTT
>NA|NA|TRBV24-1|12|TRBJ1-2
CATRGNDYGYTF
TGTGCCACAAGGGGGAATGACTATGGCTACACCTTC
>NA|NA|TRBV6-5|14|TRBJ1-3
CASRDGNSGNTIYF
TGTGCCAGCAGGGACGGGAACTCTGGAAACACCATATATTTT
>NA|NA|TRBV20-1|11|TRBJ2-3
CSARSADTQYF
TGCAGTGCTAGATCTGCTGATACGCAGTATTTT
>TRBD2|NA|TRBV7-2|16|TRBJ2-2
CASSVSGTANTGELFF
TGTGCCAGCAGCGTAAGCGGGACCGCGAACACCGGGGAGCTGTTTTTT
>NA|NA|TRBV5-1|13|TRBJ1-6
CASSHPWDSPLHF
TGCGCCAGCAGCCATCCTTGGGATTCACCCCTCCACTTT
>TRBD2|NA|TRBV7-9|17|TRBJ2-4
CASSLGTSGIAKNIQYF
TGTGCCAGCAGCTTAGGGACTAGCGGGATAGCCAAAAACATTCAGTACTTC
>NA|NA|TRBV4-2|17|TRBJ2-6
CASSHQDESSGANVLTF
TGTGCCAGCAGCCACCAAGATGAAAGCTCTGGGGCCAACGTCCTGACTTTC
>TRBD1|NA|TRBV29-1|14|TRBJ1-5
CSVQTGGSNQPQHF
TGCAGCGTGCAAACAGGGGGAAGCAATCAGCCCCAGCATTTT
>TRBD2|NA|TRBV2|14|TRBJ2-1
CASTGLAGVDEQFF
TGTGCCAGCACAGGACTAGCGGGAGTAGATGAGCAGTTCTTC
>NA|NA|TRBV27|15|TRBJ2-1
CASSSPSAGDNEQFF
TGTGCCAGCAGTTCCCCCTCCGCTGGGGACAATGAGCAGTTCTTC
>NA|NA|TRBV4-2|13|TRBJ1-6
CASRNDGNSPLHF
TGTGCCAGCAGGAATGACGGGAATTCACCCCTCCACTTT
>TRBD1|NA|TRBV5-1|15|TRBJ1-4
CASSPTGGAGEKLFF
TGCGCCAGCAGCCCAACAGGGGGCGCGGGGGAAAAACTGTTTTTT
>TRBD2|NA|TRBV9|17|TRBJ2-1
CASSVDPSGSFNNEQFF
TGTGCCAGCAGCGTAGACCCTAGCGGGAGTTTCAACAATGAGCAGTTCTTC
>NA|NA|TRBV19|16|TRBJ2-1
CASSIEHGGTYNEQFF
TGTGCCAGTAGTATCGAGCATGGGGGGACCTACAATGAGCAGTTCTTC